What follows are 31 T cell receptor beta chains derived from one specimen sequenced in a study of blood T cell repertoires in COVID-19. This table comes from immunoSEQ multiplex PCR, and its TCRdb copy is limited to in-frame clones, with some not included. The profile shows under 400,000 clones, 87% of them singletons. Sequenced input: PBMCs or T cells enriched from blood (not recorded which). Every receptor here comes from a man in his forties in a cohort exposed to, infected with or recovered from COVID-19 (not recorded which).

CDR3 nucleotide sequence: TGTGCCAGTAGTATAGAAGCGGGATGGAACACCATATATTTT. Its protein product is CASSIEAGWNTIYF. V and J are TRBV19 and TRBJ1-3; D not resolved. Between the trimmed V and J ends, which lost 0 bases and 7 bases, there was a span of 10 bases. Germline CDR1 and CDR2: LNHDA and SQIVND (reference sequence). The CDR3 is made up of 14 amino acids.

This clone was recorded only once. V usage is TRBV30 and J usage is TRBJ2-5, with a possible D match to TRBD1 (6 bases). This CDR3 contains 16 residues. The germline gives CDR1 GTSNPN, CDR2 SVGIG (reference sequence). Between the trimmed V and J ends, which lost 3 bases and 5 bases, there was a span of 22 bases. CDR3 sequence: CAWRGHLDSVGETQYF. CDR3 DNA: TGTGCCTGGAGGGGTCATCTGGACAGCGTCGGGGAGACCCAGTACTTC.

The CDR3 coding sequence is TGCGCCAGCTCGTTCAGGGGGCAAGGCTACACCTTC. Its translation is CASSFRGQGYTF. The chain couples TRBV5-1 to TRBJ1-2, with 8 bases fitting TRBD1. The CDR3 runs to 12 residues. V lost 7 bases, J lost 8 bases, and 7 bases stayed unmatched. Germline assignment: CDR1 SGHRS and CDR2 YFSETQ.

The chain carries TRBV19 and TRBJ1-2; D unresolved. The ends were cut back, 3 bases at V and 4 bases at J, with 12 bases in the middle. The germline gives CDR1 LNHDA, CDR2 SQIVND (reference sequence). This CDR3 spans 14 amino acids. CDR3 in DNA: TGTGCCAGTAGTATTATAGAATCTGGCTATGGCTACACCTTC. Translating it yields CASSIIESGYGYTF.

The chain uses TRBV28 and TRBJ2-7, with no clear D. CDR1 and CDR2 from the germline V gene are MDHEN and SYDVKM. There are 14 residues in the CDR3. V was clipped by 2 bases and J by 2 bases, with 10 bases between them. For the CDR3, the DNA is TGTGCCAGCAGTTTAAGGCAGGTGGCCTACGAGCAGTACTTC. Encoded protein: CASSLRQVAYEQYF. The entire variable domain, with the rest obtained from reference TRBV28 and TRBJ2-7, is as follows: DVKVTQSSRYLVKRTGEKVFLECVQDMDHENMFWYRQDPGLGLRLIYFSYDVKMKEKGDIPEGYSVSREKKERFSLILESASTNQTSMYLCASSLRQVAYEQYFGPGTRLTVT.

This clone has just one count. V is TRBV20-1 and J is TRBJ1-3; the match to TRBD1 covers 9 bases. Germline V gene lookup returns CDR1 DFQATT and CDR2 SNEGSKA (reference sequence). V shed 3 bases, J shed 0 bases, and the junction held 3 bases outside the gene matches. The CDR3 is 15 amino acids. CDR3 amino acids: CSASGTGTSGNTIYF. CDR3 in DNA: TGCAGTGCTAGTGGGACAGGGACCTCTGGAAACACCATATATTTT.

This clone was observed once. The chain is built from TRBV5-3 and TRBJ1-5; maybe TRBD1 (6 bases). TRBV5-3 is an open reading frame, and its role is uncertain. The V end was cut by 4 bases, the J end by 0 bases, with 14 bases between. This CDR3 has 16 residues. The DNA for the CDR3 is TGTGCCAGAAGCCAAAAGACAGGATATAGCAATCAGCCCCAGCATTTT. Translated, it gives CARSQKTGYSNQPQHF.

The V and J genes are TRBV12-5 and TRBJ2-4, with a weak D call TRBD2 (6 bases). Deletions cut 4 bases from V and 5 bases from J, with 12 bases between. The CDR3 has 14 amino acids. The germline V gene encodes CDR1 LGHNT and CDR2 FRNRAP. CDR3 sequence: CASGSGDWENIQYF. CDR3 DNA sequence: TGTGCTAGTGGTTCGGGGGATTGGGAAAACATTCAGTACTTC. Full variable domain (remainder filled in from reference TRBV12-5 and TRBJ2-4): DARVTQTPRHKVTEMGQEVTMRCQPILGHNTVFWYRQTMMQGLELLAYFRNRAPLDDSGMPKDRFSAEMPDATLATLKIQPSEPRDSAVYFCASGSGDWENIQYFGAGTRLSVL.

In its sample, this clone was seen once. The chain joins TRBV3-1 (or the pseudogene TRBV3-2) to TRBJ1-1; the match to TRBD1 covers 12 bases. The germline V gene has CDR1 LGHDT and CDR2 YNNKEL (reference sequence). V gave up 4 bases and J gave up 5 bases; unmatched junction bases: 8. The CDR3 covers 16 residues. The CDR3 DNA is TGTGCCAGCAGCCCCCGGGACAGGGGGCGAGGTACTGAAGCTTTCTTT. It is translated as CASSPRDRGRGTEAFF.

The J gene is TRBJ1-3, the V gene TRBV18; 10 bases align to TRBD1. Germline V gives CDR1 KGHSH, CDR2 LQKENI. The CDR3 length is 14 residues. With V trimmed by 5 bases and J by 11 bases, 9 bases remained unmatched. CDR3 nucleotides: TGTGCCAGCTCAACCGGGACAGGGGAATTCGCCATATATTTT. It codes for CASSTGTGEFAIYF.

This clone was detected only once. The chain links TRBV27 to TRBJ2-2; a possible D gene is TRBD2 (5 bases). Trimming shortened V by 3 bases and J by 4 bases, and 6 bases separated the two germline ends. Germline CDR1 reads MNHEY; CDR2 reads SMNVEV (reference sequence). The CDR3 has 13 residues. The CDR3 DNA is TGTGCCAGCAGTTTTCGGGGCACCGGGGAGCTGTTTTTT. Translated, it gives CASSFRGTGELFF.

This CDR3 reads CASSPRGRDNTEAFF. CDR3 in DNA: TGCGCCAGCAGCCCCAGGGGAAGGGACAACACTGAAGCTTTCTTT. This chain links TRBV5-1 with TRBJ1-1, with a weak D call TRBD1 (6 bases). Trimming removed 4 bases from V and 2 bases from J, with 15 bases in between. In germline, CDR1 is SGHRS, CDR2 YFSETQ. The CDR3 loop spans 15 amino acids. Combining the CDR3 with reference TRBV5-1 and TRBJ1-1 gives the whole variable domain KAGVTQTPRYLIKTRGQQVTLSCSPISGHRSVSWYQQTPGQGLQFLFEYFSETQRNKGNFPGRFSGRQFSNSRSEMNVSTLELGDSALYLCASSPRGRDNTEAFFGQGTRLTVV.

The gene calls are TRBV28 and TRBJ2-7, with D perhaps matching TRBD2 (6 bases). The CDR3 consists of 16 residues. V was pared by 5 bases and J by 0 bases, with 17 bases between. Per germline, CDR1 MDHEN and CDR2 SYDVKM. The CDR3 spells CASSPASAGYSYEQYF. The CDR3 DNA follows: TGTGCCAGCAGTCCAGCTAGCGCAGGATACTCCTACGAGCAGTACTTC.

The rearrangement joins TRBV6-5 to TRBJ2-1; 10 bases fit TRBD2. J was trimmed by 10 bases and V by 0 bases; bases with no gene match: 6. The CDR3 has 15 residues. The germline V gene encodes CDR1 MNHEY and CDR2 SVGAGI. The CDR3 DNA is TGTGCCAGCAGTTACTCGCTAGCGGGAGTCAAAGAGCAGTTCTTC. This encodes CASSYSLAGVKEQFF.

In this sample, this clone turned up once. This chain joins TRBV6-5 and TRBJ1-4; D might be TRBD1 (5 bases). Between the trimmed V and J ends, which lost 0 bases and 4 bases, there was a span of 9 bases. Germline values: CDR1 MNHEY, CDR2 SVGAGI. The CDR3 contains 15 residues. CDR3 nucleotides: TGTGCCAGCAGTTACTCGGGGCAGGGTAATGAAAAACTGTTTTTT. Its protein is CASSYSGQGNEKLFF.

The chain is built from TRBV5-4 and TRBJ2-3; 7 bases match TRBD2. This CDR3 has 14 amino acids. CDR1 is SGHNT and CDR2 is YYREEE in the germline V gene (reference sequence). Trimming cost V 7 bases and J 0 bases; bases outside gene matches: 5. DNA for the CDR3: TGTGCCAGCGCCCTTAGCGGGAGCACAGATACGCAGTATTTT. Translation gives CASALSGSTDTQYF.

The CDR3 sequence: CASSEGAGGVRQPQHF. CDR3 nucleotides: TGTGCCAGCAGTGAAGGGGCAGGAGGAGTAAGGCAGCCCCAGCATTTT. This sequence joins TRBV2 and TRBJ1-5; D is unresolved. Germline lookup yields CDR1 SNHLY and CDR2 FYNNEI. V gave up 1 base and J gave up 7 bases, with 17 bases separating them. The CDR3 totals 16 residues.

The chain couples TRBV7-6 to TRBJ1-2; a possible D gene is TRBD1 (6 bases). The CDR3 has 13 amino acids. Germline CDR1 and CDR2: SGHVS and FNYEAQ. V shed 6 bases and J shed 8 bases, with 16 bases lying between them. CDR3 in amino acids: CASSPQAGDGYTF. The CDR3 coding sequence is TGTGCCAGCAGTCCCCAGGCAGGGGACGGCTACACCTTC. The full variable domain, rest sourced from reference TRBV7-6 and TRBJ1-2, is GAGVSQSPRYKVTKRGQDVALRCDPISGHVSLYWYRQALGQGPEFLTYFNYEAQQDKSGLPNDRFSAERPEGSISTLTIQRTEQRDSAMYRCASSPQAGDGYTFGSGTRLTVV.

The chain has TRBV30 and TRBJ1-1, with 7 bases identical to TRBD1. The CDR3 is 16 amino acids. V gave up 0 bases and J gave up 4 bases; unmatched junction bases: 11. Germline loops: CDR1 GTSNPN, CDR2 SVGIG (reference sequence). DNA for the CDR3: TGTGCCTGGAGTGTATTTCAGGGGGTTGGTACCACTGAAGCTTTCTTT. Encoded protein: CAWSVFQGVGTTEAFF. Looking up the rest from reference TRBV30 and TRBJ1-1 gives the full variable domain: SQTIHQWPATLVQPVGSPLSLECTVEGTSNPNLYWYRQAAGRGLQLLFYSVGIGQISSEVPQNLSASRPQDRQFILSSKKLLLSDSGFYLCAWSVFQGVGTTEAFFGQGTRLTVV.

The chain carries TRBV19 and TRBJ2-7; 7 nucleotides match TRBD2. Germline V gene lookup returns CDR1 LNHDA and CDR2 SQIVND (reference sequence). The CDR3 consists of 16 residues. V lost 2 bases and J lost 4; bases outside the gene matches: 11. The CDR3 loop is CASSIKGTTGVYEQYF. The CDR3 bases are TGTGCCAGTAGTATAAAGGGGACTACTGGGGTTTACGAGCAGTACTTC.

The chain carries TRBV30 and TRBJ1-4, with TRBD1 matching over 8 bases. Germline V gives CDR1 GTSNPN, CDR2 SVGIG (reference sequence). CDR3 length equals 19 residues. The J segment lost 2 bases and the V segment lost 4 bases, leaving 18 bases of the junction unmatched. CDR3 DNA: TGTGCCTGGACCCCGTCCCCGTTTACAGGGGGTGGGACTAATGAAAAACTGTTTTTT. Protein: CAWTPSPFTGGGTNEKLFF.

This clone was seen once. The rearrangement joins TRBV7-8 to TRBJ2-7; 9 nucleotides match TRBD2. The junction had 13 bases not matched to a gene; V was cut back by 2 bases and J by 2 bases. Germline lookup yields CDR1 SGHVS and CDR2 FQNEAQ. The CDR3 is 18 amino acids. The CDR3 protein is CASSLIRAGGPIPYEQYF. CDR3 sequence (DNA): TGTGCCAGCAGCTTAATTAGGGCGGGAGGGCCGATTCCCTACGAGCAGTACTTC.

The chain uses TRBV10-3 and TRBJ1-5; 9 bases match TRBD1. Germline loops: CDR1 ENHRY, CDR2 SYGVKD. With V trimmed by 0 bases and J by 5 bases, 2 bases remained unmatched. CDR3 length equals 15 residues. The CDR3 is CAISESGQGYQPQHF. The CDR3 bases are TGTGCCATCAGTGAGTCGGGACAGGGTTATCAGCCCCAGCATTTT.

The V gene is TRBV5-4, the J gene TRBJ2-2, with 9 bases identical to TRBD2. The germline V gene has CDR1 SGHNT and CDR2 YYREEE (reference sequence). J lost 1 base, V lost 4 bases, and 8 bases had no gene match. There are 17 residues in the CDR3. The DNA of the CDR3 is TGTGCCAGCAGCGCCGCTGTGACTAGCGGGAACACCGGGGAGCTGTTTTTT. This sequence encodes CASSAAVTSGNTGELFF.

This clone has a handful of counts. The V gene is TRBV28, the J gene TRBJ1-2, with D possibly matching TRBD1 (5 bases). The CDR3 totals 15 residues. Trimming took off 6 bases at V and 0 bases at J, with 14 bases between the two ends. From germline, CDR1 is MDHEN and CDR2 SYDVKM. Here the CDR3 DNA reads TGTGCCAGCAGCTCTGGGGGGGTGTCTAACTATGGCTACACCTTC. Translating it yields CASSSGGVSNYGYTF.

This chain uses TRBV5-1 with TRBJ2-3; 13 bases are shared with TRBD2. Per germline, CDR1 SGHRS and CDR2 YFSETQ. The CDR3 has 16 amino acids. The V and J ends lost 0 bases and 6 bases, in that order; junction bases with no gene match: 4. The CDR3 nucleotides read TGCGCCAGCAGCTTGGGACTAGCGGGAGGCAAGGATACGCAGTATTTT. It encodes CASSLGLAGGKDTQYF.

This rearrangement joins TRBV6-5 to TRBJ1-2; 8 bases line up with TRBD1. Germline V gene lookup returns CDR1 MNHEY and CDR2 SVGAGI. The V segment lost 7 bases and the J segment 6 bases; nucleotides outside the gene matches: 10. This CDR3 region has 14 residues. As DNA, the CDR3 is TGTGCCAGCACCTTAGGCAGGGGGCGTGATGGCTACACCTTC. Its translation is CASTLGRGRDGYTF.

This chain joins TRBV10-3 and TRBJ2-5; 8 nucleotides match TRBD2. J was trimmed by 0 bases and V by 2 bases; bases with no gene match: 5. Germline V gene data show CDR1 as ENHRY and CDR2 as SYGVKD. This CDR3 has 16 residues. Here the CDR3 DNA reads TGTGCCATCAGTGAGCCTATAGCGGGAAACCAAGAGACCCAGTACTTC. Translated: CAISEPIAGNQETQYF.

The rearrangement links TRBV5-6 to TRBJ2-7; the D gene is possibly TRBD1 (6 bases). This CDR3 comprises 14 residues. In germline, CDR1 is SGHDT, CDR2 YYEEEE. V was trimmed by 3 bases and J by 3 bases, leaving 13 bases between them. This CDR3 reads CASSSWDTYYEQYF. CDR3 coding DNA: TGTGCCAGCAGCTCGTGGGACACCTACTACGAGCAGTACTTC.

This CDR3 reads CASSLTKQFGEQFF. In nucleotides, the CDR3 is TGCGCCAGCAGCTTGACCAAACAGTTCGGTGAGCAGTTCTTC. The chain links TRBV5-1 to TRBJ2-1; the D is unclear. The V and J ends lost 1 base and 9 bases respectively, with 14 bases between them. This CDR3 is built from 14 residues. Germline V gene sequence: CDR1 SGHRS, CDR2 YFSETQ.

This clone appeared once. This chain connects TRBV3-1 (or the pseudogene TRBV3-2) to TRBJ2-2, with 7 positions matching TRBD1. Unmatched junction bases numbered 7, after V lost 1 base and J lost 5 bases. The CDR3 is made up of 16 amino acids. The V gene's germline CDR1 is LGHDT and CDR2 YNNKEL (reference sequence). The CDR3 sequence: CASSQVNRGRTGELFF. CDR3 DNA sequence: TGTGCCAGCAGCCAAGTTAACAGGGGTCGGACCGGGGAGCTGTTTTTT.